This paragraph reports one T cell receptor (beta chain). Its antigen remains unidentified. Each single cDNA molecule received a unique molecular identifier. MiXCR was run by TCRdb on the 5' RACE reads, yielding one entry per CDR3 protein. The sample lists about 37,000 distinct CDR3 sequences; about 8% were seen once. From germline, CDR1 is SGHRS and CDR2 YFSETQ. The V end was cut by 1 base, the J end by 4 bases, with 6 bases between. This CDR3 is 13 amino acids long. This entry is derived from a study of early T cells in non-severe SARS-CoV-2 infection. The wider study: Unpaired chains resulted from sequencing bulk RNA of unsorted whole blood.

Study-level points and caveats: Anti-spike CD8 specificities were favored by VDJdb matching, whose results missed private and CD4 specificities.

The TCR originated in an adult who was a healthcare worker with PCR-confirmed SARS-CoV-2 infection or an uninfected control (not recorded which). The sequenced sample was whole blood, obtained at baseline. The V and J genes are TRBV5-1 and TRBJ1-5; no firm D call. The CDR3 DNA reads TGCGCCAGCAGCTTGTCGGAGAATCAGCCCCAGCATTTT. Translated: CASSLSENQPQHF.